The entry that follows covers one T cell receptor (beta chain) sequence. The data originate from a study of blood T cell repertoires in COVID-19. CDR1 is MNHEY, CDR2 SMNVEV, per germline (reference sequence). The CDR3 has 17 amino acids. Trimming took 1 base from V and 3 from J, leaving 17 bases between them. The protocol was immunoSEQ multiplex PCR, while the TCRdb copy is restricted to in-frame clones and leaves out a portion. This sample has around 150,000 clones, with 65% to 90% found just once. The rearrangement uses TRBV27 and TRBJ2-3, with D maybe TRBD2 (6 bases). Input material: peripheral blood. This receptor was taken from a woman aged 45 to 65 in a cohort sampled during active or convalescent COVID-19. CDR3 in DNA: TGTGCCAGCAGTTTATGGGTACGCGGGGTAGGGACAGATACGCAGTATTTT. Amino acid sequence: CASSLWVRGVGTDTQYF.